One and the same sample provided the 30 T cell receptor beta chains below, sequenced in a study of identical twins. A single record per CDR3 protein comes from TCRdb applying MiXCR to the 5' RACE reads. The profile covers roughly 720,000 distinct CDR3 sequences, with 18% appearing a single time and about 12% taken by the ten largest. These same data were also listed under a study on T cells expressing NK-cell markers.

Material for sequencing was PBMCs. These receptors were collected from a woman in her late teens or twenties in good health.

This clonotype was counted ten times or more. CDR3 nucleotides: TGTGCCAGCCGGTGGACAGTAAATGAGCAGTTCTTC. Its protein is CASRWTVNEQFF. The chain links TRBV12-3 or TRBV12-4 to TRBJ2-1; a possible D gene is TRBD1 (6 bases). The CDR3 is made up of 12 amino acids. V lost 8 bases and J 7 bases, leaving 12 bases between the germline ends.

This clonotype has ten or more counts. The rearrangement joins TRBV20-1 to TRBJ1-1; no reliable D call. V dropped 1 base and J dropped 1 base, with 7 bases sitting between them. CDR1 and CDR2 from the germline V gene are DFQATT and SNEGSKA (reference sequence). This CDR3 has 13 residues. CDR3 protein: CSARGDRNTEAFF. The CDR3 DNA follows: TGCAGTGCTAGAGGAGACCGGAACACTGAAGCTTTCTTT.

The chain links TRBV4-3 to TRBJ2-3, with D tentatively TRBD1 or TRBD2 (6 bases each). In germline, CDR1 is LGHNA, CDR2 YSLEER. CDR3 length: 17 residues. Trimming cost V 1 base and J 6 bases, with 20 bases left between them. The CDR3 DNA sequence: TGCGCCAGCAGCCAAGGCATGGTCGGAGGGGGGTTTGATACGCAGTATTTT. Translation gives CASSQGMVGGGFDTQYF.

This chain links TRBV25-1 with TRBJ2-7, with D perhaps assigned TRBD1 or TRBD2 (6 bases each). CDR1 is MGHDK and CDR2 is SYGVNS in the germline V gene. V lost 7 bases, J lost 0 bases, and 13 bases lay in between. CDR3 length: 14 amino acids. CDR3 amino acids: CASTEGGISYEQYF. CDR3 DNA: TGTGCCAGCACCGAAGGGGGGATCTCCTACGAGCAGTACTTC.

The V and J genes are TRBV28 and TRBJ2-1, with 10 bases identical to TRBD2. This CDR3 comprises 17 residues. Germline loops: CDR1 MDHEN, CDR2 SYDVKM. V lost 6 bases and J lost 7; bases outside the gene matches: 15. The CDR3 region has the DNA TGTGCCAGCAGCTCCTCCCGGGCTAGCGGGAGAGGGAATGAGCAGTTCTTC. It codes for CASSSSRASGRGNEQFF.

The chain joins TRBV6-2 or TRBV6-3 to TRBJ2-1; D not certain. CDR1 and CDR2 from the germline V gene are MNHEY and SVGEGT. Trimming took 5 bases from V and 5 from J, leaving 19 bases between them. The CDR3 covers 16 residues. The CDR3 loop reads CASSPPPRLINNEQFF. The CDR3 DNA is TGTGCCAGCAGTCCCCCCCCTAGGTTGATAAACAATGAGCAGTTCTTC.

This clonotype has only a few counts. The rearrangement links TRBV9 to TRBJ1-3; possibly TRBD1 for D (6 bases). CDR1 SGDLS and CDR2 YYNGEE come from the germline V gene. Trimming left V 3 bases short and J 7 bases short, with 17 bases between. This CDR3 contains 15 residues. CDR3 coding DNA: TGTGCCAGCAGCGGGTCACAGGGTCTTACCAACACCATATATTTT. Translating gives CASSGSQGLTNTIYF.

This chain connects TRBV4-1 to TRBJ2-3; maybe TRBD2 (6 bases). This CDR3 is 16 amino acids long. Trimming pared 8 bases from V and 1 base from J, leaving 19 bases between. Germline V gives CDR1 MGHRA, CDR2 YSYEKL. The CDR3 sequence is CASRGTDPEGTDTQYF. The CDR3 DNA sequence: TGCGCCAGCCGCGGGACGGACCCAGAGGGCACAGATACGCAGTATTTT.

The rearrangement links TRBV11-2 to TRBJ2-3; D perhaps matches TRBD2 (6 bases). This CDR3 has 14 residues. With 6 bases removed from V and 2 bases from J, the gap between germline ends came to 12 bases. The germline gives CDR1 SGHAT, CDR2 FQNNGV. In DNA, the CDR3 is TGTGCCAGCAGGAAAACGGGGGTCACAGATACGCAGTATTTT. Translated: CASRKTGVTDTQYF. Based on the CDR3 plus reference TRBV11-2 and TRBJ2-3, the full variable domain is EAGVAQSPRYKIIEKRQSVAFWCNPISGHATLYWYQQILGQGPKLLIQFQNNGVVDDSQLPKDRFSAERLKGVDSTLKIQPAKLEDSAVYLCASRKTGVTDTQYFGPGTRLTVL.

V usage is TRBV7-7 and J usage is TRBJ2-1; D is uncertain. From germline, CDR1 is SSHAT and CDR2 FNYEAQ (reference sequence). The CDR3 runs to 12 residues. V shed 4 bases and J shed 10 bases, with 11 bases lying between them. Written as DNA, the CDR3 is TGTGCCAGCAGCTCCGTAGGGCTCGAGCAGTTCTTC. Its protein is CASSSVGLEQFF.

This clonotype has a handful of counts. The V call is TRBV9, the J call TRBJ1-2; tentatively, D is TRBD1 (6 bases). V was trimmed by 4 bases and J by 4 bases, leaving 14 bases between them. The CDR3 is 14 amino acids. The germline V gene encodes CDR1 SGDLS and CDR2 YYNGEE. CDR3: CASSSMGGLYGYTF. CDR3 sequence (DNA): TGTGCCAGCAGCTCGATGGGGGGCCTCTATGGCTACACCTTC.

The V and J genes are TRBV10-3 and TRBJ2-3, with D possibly matching TRBD2 (6 bases). The germline V gene encodes CDR1 ENHRY and CDR2 SYGVKD. The CDR3 is 13 residues long. Trimming cost V 5 bases and J 2 bases, with 8 bases left between them. In DNA form, the CDR3 reads TGTGCCATCAGTAGGGACTTCACAGATACGCAGTATTTT. It codes for CAISRDFTDTQYF.

This clonotype was counted once. The rearrangement joins TRBV7-2 to TRBJ2-1; D ambiguous. The V gene's germline CDR1 is SGHTA and CDR2 FQGNSA. The V end lost 2 bases, the J end lost 9 bases, and 11 bases lay between the germline ends. This CDR3 is 13 amino acids long. The CDR3 loop reads CASSLRQTGEQFF. The CDR3 DNA is TGTGCCAGCAGCTTACGGCAGACGGGTGAGCAGTTCTTC.

This clonotype showed up just a few times. The rearrangement uses TRBV5-1 and TRBJ1-1; D is perhaps TRBD1 (5 bases). V lost 4 bases to trimming and J lost 0 bases, with 13 bases between them. The germline V gene encodes CDR1 SGHRS and CDR2 YFSETQ. The CDR3 contains 15 residues. This chain's CDR3 is CASSGPGRMNTEAFF. The CDR3 nucleotides are TGCGCCAGCAGCGGGCCGGGACGGATGAACACTGAAGCTTTCTTT.

This chain connects TRBV29-1 to TRBJ1-1, with D possibly being TRBD1 (5 bases). Trimming pared 5 bases from V and 0 bases from J, leaving 19 bases between. The CDR3 consists of 16 residues. CDR1 and CDR2 from the germline V gene are SQVTM and ANQGSEA. This chain's CDR3 is CSVFGKGTVMNTEAFF. The CDR3 nucleotides read TGCAGCGTTTTCGGGAAGGGGACTGTAATGAACACTGAAGCTTTCTTT.

This clonotype was found many times. The gene calls are TRBV12-3 or TRBV12-4 and TRBJ2-3; D remains ambiguous. The CDR3 consists of 14 residues. The V gene lost 7 bases and the J gene lost 1 base, with 12 bases spanning the gap. Here the CDR3 DNA reads TGTGCCAGCACCTTGTTGGCAGGCACAGATACGCAGTATTTT. Amino acids: CASTLLAGTDTQYF.

The chain carries TRBV15 and TRBJ2-3, with TRBD2 matching over 11 bases. With V trimmed by 3 bases and J by 2 bases, 13 bases remained unmatched. In germline, CDR1 is LNHNV, CDR2 YYDKDF (reference sequence). The CDR3 extends over 19 amino acids. This CDR3 is CATSSHPLGTSGDTDTQYF. The CDR3 DNA reads TGTGCCACCAGCAGTCACCCGCTCGGGACTAGCGGAGACACAGATACGCAGTATTTT.

This clonotype was observed a handful of times. The chain is built from TRBV10-3 and TRBJ2-7, with a possible D match to TRBD1 (5 bases). This CDR3 comprises 15 residues. Trimming stripped 3 bases from V and 6 bases from J, with 18 bases between. The germline gives CDR1 ENHRY, CDR2 SYGVKD. CDR3 protein: CAISDHSGIPSEQYF. DNA for the CDR3: TGTGCCATCAGTGATCATTCAGGGATCCCCTCCGAGCAGTACTTC.

The rearrangement uses TRBV20-1 and TRBJ2-3; D is ambiguous. Germline loops: CDR1 DFQATT, CDR2 SNEGSKA (reference sequence). Trimming removed 3 bases at V and 3 bases at J, with 7 bases between. This CDR3 spans 12 amino acids. CDR3 amino acids: CSASDLTDTQYF. As DNA, the CDR3 is TGCAGTGCTAGTGACCTGACAGATACGCAGTATTTT.

This clonotype was picked up a small number of times. This chain uses TRBV11-2 with TRBJ1-2; TRBD1 is a possible D gene (5 bases). Germline assignment: CDR1 SGHAT and CDR2 FQNNGV. This CDR3 comprises 13 residues. Trimming took 5 bases from V and 10 from J, leaving 17 bases between them. The CDR3 sequence: CASSTQDGRVYTF. The CDR3 DNA is TGTGCCAGCAGCACACAGGACGGCCGGGTCTACACCTTC.

This clonotype occurred a few times. The J gene is TRBJ2-6, the V gene TRBV12-3 or TRBV12-4, with 8 nucleotides matching TRBD2. The trim removed 5 bases at V and 4 bases at J, leaving 1 base unmatched. This CDR3 has 14 residues. The CDR3 DNA reads as TGTGCCAGCAGTACTAGCGGCGGGGCCAACGTCCTGACTTTC. Translated, it gives CASSTSGGANVLTF.

This clonotype was counted a few times. The rearrangement links TRBV12-3 or TRBV12-4 to TRBJ1-3; D ambiguous. With 8 bases removed from V and 0 bases from J, the gap between germline ends came to 11 bases. The CDR3 is 14 residues long. CDR3 region: CASVGPNSGNTIYF. The CDR3 coding sequence is TGTGCCAGCGTCGGCCCAAACTCTGGAAACACCATATATTTT.

This clonotype was picked up a small number of times. The gene calls are TRBV5-1 and TRBJ2-2; D is ambiguous. The CDR3 is made up of 14 amino acids. Germline CDR1 is SGHRS and CDR2 is YFSETQ. Trimming left V 6 bases short and J 4 bases short, with 13 bases between. CDR3 sequence: CASTPSLSTGELFF. The CDR3 DNA reads TGCGCCAGCACTCCCTCCCTATCCACCGGGGAGCTGTTTTTT.

The V call is TRBV6-1, the J call TRBJ1-2; no clear D gene. Trimming cost V 1 base and J 4 bases, with 7 bases left between them. From germline, CDR1 is MNHNS and CDR2 SASEGT. CDR3 length: 13 amino acids. CDR3 sequence reads: CASSEVGGYGYTF. CDR3 bases: TGTGCCAGCAGTGAAGTGGGAGGCTATGGCTACACCTTC.

This clonotype was observed a few times. The chain recombines TRBV29-1 with TRBJ2-7; unclear D gene. The CDR3 covers 12 residues. CDR1 and CDR2 (germline): SQVTM, ANQGSEA. The germline V and J ends were trimmed by 3 bases and 4 bases, with 10 bases remaining between them. CDR3 in DNA: TGCAGCGTTGACGGTTGGGGTTACGAGCAGTACTTC. As protein: CSVDGWGYEQYF.

V gene TRBV12-5 combines with J gene TRBJ2-2; unclear D gene. V lost 4 bases and J 3 bases, leaving 3 bases between the germline ends. Germline CDR1 LGHNT, CDR2 FRNRAP. This CDR3 is 12 amino acids long. The CDR3, as DNA: TGTGCTAGTGGTTGGGACACCGGGGAGCTGTTTTTT. Encoded protein: CASGWDTGELFF.

J is TRBJ2-7 and V is TRBV5-1; tentatively, D is TRBD2 (7 bases). This CDR3 contains 14 residues. With 3 bases removed from V and 4 bases from J, the gap between germline ends came to 14 bases. From germline, CDR1 is SGHRS and CDR2 YFSETQ. The DNA of the CDR3 is TGCGCCAGCAGCTATCAGGGAGGGGGATACGAGCAGTACTTC. It codes for CASSYQGGGYEQYF.

This clonotype was counted many times. The rearrangement uses TRBV6-1 and TRBJ2-3; 10 positions agree with TRBD2. With 10 bases clipped from V and 6 bases from J, the junction kept 13 bases outside the gene matches. Germline lookup yields CDR1 MNHNS and CDR2 SASEGT. This CDR3 spans 15 amino acids. The CDR3 reads CATGGLAESLDTQYF. The CDR3 DNA follows: TGTGCCACAGGAGGACTAGCGGAGTCCCTGGATACGCAGTATTTT.

This chain joins TRBV6-2 or TRBV6-3 and TRBJ2-1; 9 bases are shared with TRBD1. Trimming at V came to 5 bases and at J to 6 bases, leaving 8 bases not matched to a gene. The CDR3 runs 15 residues. The germline gives CDR1 MNHEY, CDR2 SVGEGT. The CDR3 region has the DNA TGTGCCAGCAGTAATCCGGGACAGGGCTTCAATGAGCAGTTCTTC. It yields the protein CASSNPGQGFNEQFF.

This clonotype was found a few times. This rearrangement joins TRBV14 to TRBJ2-3, with D perhaps assigned TRBD1 or TRBD2 (6 bases each). This CDR3 region has 16 residues. V gave up 1 base and J gave up 1 base, with 12 bases separating them. The germline V gene has CDR1 SGHDN and CDR2 FVKESK. CDR3 protein: CASSQAGDTRTDTQYF. For the CDR3, the DNA is TGTGCCAGCAGCCAAGCGGGGGACACCCGCACAGATACGCAGTATTTT.